The clone carrying this T cell receptor beta chain came up many times. Germline V gives CDR1 LGHDT, CDR2 YNNKEL (reference sequence). V lost 0 bases to trimming and J lost 9 bases, with 18 bases between them. This CDR3 comprises 16 residues. The source of the sample is a study of T-cell reconstitution after alpha-beta-depleted transplantation in children. During its preparation, the TCRbeta library received unique molecular identifiers. TCRdb reprocessed the PCR reads via MiXCR and lists one record per CDR3 protein. Among hundreds of thousands of distinct CDR3 sequences listed, under 9.5% were seen once.

This chain connects TRBV3-1 to TRBJ2-1, with TRBD1 as a possible D gene (6 bases). The sample was PBMCs from the stem cell graft donor, taken from the stem cell graft. The origin of this receptor is a human donor who donated a stem cell graft to a child with acute lymphoblastic leukemia. In DNA, the CDR3 is TGTGCCAGCAGCCAAGAATTCAGGGGCCCTGGGAGTGAGCAGTTCTTC. Its protein product is CASSQEFRGPGSEQFF.